This TCR beta chain is from a study of cytomegalovirus exposure and HLA in healthy donors. Looked up from germline, CDR1 is SGHRS and CDR2 is YFSETQ. The V and J ends lost 7 bases and 9 bases, in that order; junction bases with no gene match: 17. The CDR3 loop spans 15 amino acids. Primers for the PCR totalled 60 Vbeta and 13 Jbeta. Here immunoSEQ multiplex PCR was the method, and the copy in TCRdb shows in-frame clones only, minus some. The table has around 61,000 clones, 65% to 70% seen once; the top ten hold less than 20%. The specimen was PBMCs. The gene calls are TRBV5-1 and TRBJ2-3, with 7 nucleotides matching TRBD2. This sequence originates from a man aged 40-50 years in good health and CMV-seropositive. This chain's CDR3 is CASSRGVAAPETQYF. CDR3 in DNA: TGCGCCAGCTCCCGGGGGGTAGCGGCACCGGAAACGCAGTATTTT. Using reference TRBV5-1 and TRBJ2-3 for the parts outside the CDR3, the full variable domain is KAGVTQTPRYLIKTRGQQVTLSCSPISGHRSVSWYQQTPGQGLQFLFEYFSETQRNKGNFPGRFSGRQFSNSRSEMNVSTLELGDSALYLCASSRGVAAPETQYFGPGTRLTVL.